The clone carrying this T cell receptor beta chain was picked up a small number of times. It was around 10 ml of fresh peripheral blood that supplied the PBMCs. This entry is derived from a study of T cells in Graves' hyperthyroidism and ophthalmopathy. Germline-derived CDR1 and CDR2 are MGHRA and YSYEKL. This CDR3 contains 16 residues. V gave up 0 bases and J gave up 3 bases, with 15 bases separating them. The CDR3 regions of TCR beta were amplified from RNA transcripts. When the TCR CDR3 underwent first-round RT-PCR, the HTBI primer set was used. TCRdb passed the multiplex PCR reads through MiXCR, listing each CDR3 protein once. The data contain approximately 330,000 distinct CDR3 sequences, roughly 13% of them seen just once; the ten biggest clones take up 34%.

This sequence was found in a woman aged 40 to 50 with Graves' ophthalmopathy. The chain employs TRBV4-1 and TRBJ2-7; a weak D match, TRBD2 (5 bases). The sequenced material came from blood. The chain's CDR3 is CASSQDRRSNVYEQYF. The CDR3 nucleotides read TGCGCCAGCAGCCAAGACAGGAGGTCTAATGTCTACGAGCAGTACTTC.